Below are 11 T cell receptor beta chains sequenced from a single sample in a study of T cell clones after liver transplantation. The assay was immunoSEQ multiplex PCR, and TCRdb's table has in-frame clones only and misses some. The table lists around 110,000 clones, about nine tenths of them singletons, with 0.83% in the top ten. The sample consisted of CD4+ T cells from blood, taken 12 months after liver transplant. These receptors came from a human patient who received a liver transplant. Some T cells could come from the graft donor.

The chain uses TRBV7-2 and TRBJ2-5; no clear D gene. The CDR3 totals 13 residues. Germline V gene data show CDR1 as SGHTA and CDR2 as FQGNSA. The V and J ends lost 5 bases and 0 bases respectively, with 7 bases between them. The CDR3 DNA reads TGTGCCAGCAGCCAGGTTAACCAAGAGACCCAGTACTTC. This codes for CASSQVNQETQYF.

About this clone itself: One end of the junction is discordant with germline, which a read error may explain. The V call is TRBV10-2, the J call TRBJ1-3; D is unresolved. Germline CDR1 reads WSHSY; CDR2 reads SAAADI. This CDR3 contains 14 residues. CDR3 nucleotide sequence: TGCGCCAGCACTGAGATGTTTATCGGAAACACCATATATTTT. Translated, it gives CASTEMFIGNTIYF.

Here the CDR3 DNA reads TGCGCCAGCAGCCAAGCTGAGACAGGAACTACAGATACGCAGTATTTT. It specifies CASSQAETGTTDTQYF. V usage is TRBV4-1 and J usage is TRBJ2-3; perhaps TRBD1 as D (6 bases). The V end was cut by 1 base, the J end by 3 bases, with 14 bases between. The germline V gene encodes CDR1 MGHRA and CDR2 YSYEKL. The CDR3 has 16 amino acids.

CDR3: CASYRGSGTDTQYF. CDR3 nucleotides: TGTGCTAGTTATCGGGGCTCGGGCACAGATACGCAGTATTTT. The V and J genes are TRBV12-5 and TRBJ2-3; D tentatively reads TRBD1 or TRBD2 (5 bases each). CDR1 and CDR2 (germline): LGHNT, FRNRAP. The V gene lost 8 bases and the J gene lost 1 base, with 13 bases spanning the gap. This CDR3 is built from 14 residues.

The rearrangement joins TRBV11-3 to TRBJ1-1; D unresolved. This CDR3 is built from 13 residues. CDR1 and CDR2 from the germline V gene are SGHNT and YENEEA. Trimming pared 5 bases from V and 4 bases from J, leaving 11 bases between. The CDR3 DNA follows: TGTGCCAGCAGCCCCCACTCGGCCACTGAAGCTTTCTTT. As protein: CASSPHSATEAFF.

The chain carries TRBV7-2 and TRBJ2-7; 11 bases line up with TRBD2. The CDR3 runs 16 residues. Germline assignment: CDR1 SGHTA and CDR2 FQGNSA. Trimming took 0 bases from V and 4 from J; bases not matched to a gene: 5. CDR3 DNA sequence: TGTGCCAGCAGCTTAGCAGGGACTAGCGGACTTTACGAGCAGTACTTC. Translated, it gives CASSLAGTSGLYEQYF.

The chain is built from TRBV18 and TRBJ2-2; maybe TRBD1 (5 bases). The germline V gene encodes CDR1 KGHSH and CDR2 LQKENI. Trimming removed 1 base from V and 1 base from J, with 7 bases in between. The CDR3 runs to 15 residues. The CDR3: CASSPQQENTGELFF. The DNA for the CDR3 is TGTGCCAGCTCACCACAACAGGAGAACACCGGGGAGCTGTTTTTT.

The chain recombines TRBV15 with TRBJ1-5; 7 bases agree with TRBD1. The V and J ends lost 5 bases and 4 bases, in that order; junction bases with no gene match: 11. CDR3 length: 16 amino acids. Germline V gene sequence: CDR1 LNHNV, CDR2 YYDKDF (reference sequence). This CDR3 is CATSPNPGQQNQPQHF. CDR3 nucleotides: TGTGCCACCAGCCCCAACCCGGGACAGCAGAATCAGCCCCAGCATTTT.

The chain carries TRBV15 and TRBJ2-7, with 9 bases fitting TRBD2. The J segment lost 2 bases and the V segment lost 1 base, leaving 9 bases of the junction unmatched. The CDR3 is made up of 17 amino acids. Looked up from germline, CDR1 is LNHNV and CDR2 is YYDKDF (reference sequence). The CDR3 region has the DNA TGTGCCACCAGCAGAGGCGGGAGCGCGGGAGGGCCCTACGAGCAGTACTTC. Residues: CATSRGGSAGGPYEQYF. The whole variable domain, remainder taken from reference TRBV15 and TRBJ2-7, is DAMVIQNPRYQVTQFGKPVTLSCSQTLNHNVMYWYQQKSSQAPKLLFHYYDKDFNNEADTPDNFQSRRPNTSFCFLDIRSPGLGDTAMYLCATSRGGSAGGPYEQYFGPGTRLTVT.

The rearrangement links TRBV6-5 to TRBJ2-1, with 9 bases lining up with TRBD2. The CDR3 has 15 amino acids. From germline, CDR1 is MNHEY and CDR2 SVGAGI. V lost 0 bases and J lost 9; bases outside the gene matches: 6. CDR3 bases: TGTGCCAGCAGTTACTCGGCGGGAGGGCCTGTTGAGCAGTTCTTC. Amino acid sequence: CASSYSAGGPVEQFF.

V is TRBV18 and J is TRBJ2-2, with D uncertain. The germline gives CDR1 KGHSH, CDR2 LQKENI. The length of the CDR3 is 17 residues. V was clipped by 2 bases and J by 0 bases, with 13 bases between them. The CDR3 is CASSPIPGSSNTGELFF. As DNA, the CDR3 is TGTGCCAGCTCACCAATCCCCGGAAGTTCGAACACCGGGGAGCTGTTTTTT.